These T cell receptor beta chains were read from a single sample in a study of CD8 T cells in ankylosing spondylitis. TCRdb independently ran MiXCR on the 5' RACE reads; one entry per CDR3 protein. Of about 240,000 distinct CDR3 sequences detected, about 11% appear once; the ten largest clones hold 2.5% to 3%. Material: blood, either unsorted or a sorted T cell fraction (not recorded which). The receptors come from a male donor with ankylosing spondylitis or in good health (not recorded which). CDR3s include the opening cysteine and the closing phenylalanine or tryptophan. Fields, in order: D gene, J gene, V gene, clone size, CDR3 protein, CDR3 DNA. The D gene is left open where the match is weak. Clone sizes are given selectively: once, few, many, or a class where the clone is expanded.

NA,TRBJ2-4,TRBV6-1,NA,CASSTPRGENIQYF,TGTGCCAGCAGTACGCCGAGAGGGGAAAACATTCAGTACTTC
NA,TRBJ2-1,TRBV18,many,CASLGGGDTIDEQFF,TGTGCCAGCCTAGGGGGCGGGGACACCATCGATGAGCAGTTCTTC
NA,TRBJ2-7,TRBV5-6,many,CASSYDRLGEQYF,TGTGCCAGCAGCTACGACAGGTTAGGCGAGCAGTACTTC
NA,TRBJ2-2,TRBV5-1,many,CASSNDRKNTGELFF,TGCGCCAGCAGCAACGACAGGAAGAACACCGGGGAGCTGTTTTTT
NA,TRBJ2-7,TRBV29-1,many,CSAFSAGEQYF,TGCAGCGCCTTCTCGGCGGGGGAGCAGTACTTC
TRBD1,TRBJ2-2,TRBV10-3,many,CATLQGRLFF,TGTGCCACCCTACAGGGGCGGCTGTTTTTT
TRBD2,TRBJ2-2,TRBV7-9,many,CASSSSGGVGELFF,TGTGCCAGCAGCTCCAGCGGGGGCGTCGGGGAGCTGTTTTTT
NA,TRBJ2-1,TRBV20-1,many,CSAAGPPGEEQFF,TGCAGTGCTGCCGGGCCCCCAGGGGAAGAGCAGTTCTTC
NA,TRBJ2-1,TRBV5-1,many,CASSSVSYNEQFF,TGCGCCAGCAGCTCAGTATCCTACAATGAGCAGTTCTTC
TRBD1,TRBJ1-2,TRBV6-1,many,CATERGQGNYGYTF,TGTGCCACCGAACGTGGACAGGGAAACTATGGCTACACCTTC
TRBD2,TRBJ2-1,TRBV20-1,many,CSARGGSGTISYNEQFF,TGCAGTGCTAGAGGGGGTAGCGGGACGATCTCCTACAATGAGCAGTTCTTC
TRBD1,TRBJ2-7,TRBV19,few,CASSTWDRTAEQYF,TGTGCCAGTAGTACATGGGACAGGACGGCCGAGCAGTACTTC
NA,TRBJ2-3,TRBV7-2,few,CATKTGGFTDTQYF,TGTGCCACCAAAACGGGGGGCTTCACAGATACGCAGTATTTT
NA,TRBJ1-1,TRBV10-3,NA,CAISPQAVNTEAFF,TGTGCCATCAGCCCACAGGCGGTGAACACTGAAGCTTTCTTT
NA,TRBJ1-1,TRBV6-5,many,CASRRHMNTEAFF,TGTGCCAGCAGGAGGCATATGAACACTGAAGCTTTCTTT
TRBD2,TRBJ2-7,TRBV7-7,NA,CASSSGLAGGPDEQYF,TGTGCCAGCAGCTCGGGACTAGCGGGGGGGCCGGATGAGCAGTACTTC
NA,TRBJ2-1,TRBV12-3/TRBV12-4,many,CASSLASGLYNEQFF,TGTGCCAGCAGTTTAGCTAGCGGTCTGTACAATGAGCAGTTCTTC
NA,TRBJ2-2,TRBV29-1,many,CSVGASTGELFF,TGCAGCGTTGGAGCGTCCACCGGGGAGCTGTTTTTT
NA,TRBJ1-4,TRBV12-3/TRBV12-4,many,CASSYLTPGRSTNEKLFF,TGTGCCAGCAGTTATCTCACCCCCGGCAGGTCAACTAATGAAAAACTGTTTTTT
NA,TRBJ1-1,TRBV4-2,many,CASSQDLGRVNTEAFF,TGTGCCAGCAGCCAAGATCTGGGGCGGGTGAACACTGAAGCTTTCTTT
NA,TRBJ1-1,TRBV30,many,CAWSVREGTEAFF,TGTGCCTGGAGTGTAAGGGAAGGCACTGAAGCTTTCTTT
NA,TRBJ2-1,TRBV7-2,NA,CASSFSNLNNEQFF,TGTGCCAGCAGCTTTTCCAACTTGAACAATGAGCAGTTCTTC
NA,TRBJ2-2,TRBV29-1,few,CSANRDTNTGELFF,TGCAGCGCGAACCGGGACACTAACACCGGGGAGCTGTTTTTT
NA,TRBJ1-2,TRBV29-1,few,CSVSGWEGYTF,TGCAGCGTCTCAGGGTGGGAAGGCTACACCTTC
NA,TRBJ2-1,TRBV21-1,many,CASSTSGGLRYNEQFF,TGTGCCAGCAGCACTTCAGGCGGTCTACGCTACAATGAGCAGTTCTTC
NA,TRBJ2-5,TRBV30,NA,CAWAGTLQETQYF,TGTGCCTGGGCGGGGACGCTCCAAGAGACCCAGTACTTC
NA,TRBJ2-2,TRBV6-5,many,CASMGVGELFF,TGTGCCAGCATGGGGGTAGGGGAGCTGTTTTTT
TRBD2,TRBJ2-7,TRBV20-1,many,CSASGALAGAVLYEQYF,TGCAGTGCTAGTGGAGCCCTAGCGGGAGCTGTCCTTTACGAGCAGTACTTC
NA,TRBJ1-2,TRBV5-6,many,CASSLAERFYGYTF,TGTGCCAGCAGCTTGGCGGAGAGATTCTATGGCTACACCTTC
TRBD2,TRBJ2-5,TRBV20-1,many,CSARAGGGETQYF,TGCAGTGCTAGAGCGGGGGGAGGGGAGACCCAGTACTTC
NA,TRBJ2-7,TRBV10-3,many,CAIRQRGEVHEQYF,TGTGCCATCAGGCAACGGGGAGAGGTCCACGAGCAGTACTTC
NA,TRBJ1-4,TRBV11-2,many,CASSPRQGWTNEKLFF,TGTGCCAGCAGCCCCCGGCAGGGTTGGACTAATGAAAAACTGTTTTTT
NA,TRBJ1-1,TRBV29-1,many,CSVEKQGRTEAFF,TGCAGCGTTGAAAAGCAAGGACGAACTGAAGCTTTCTTT
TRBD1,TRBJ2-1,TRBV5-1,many,CASSLPGQSNEQFF,TGCGCCAGCAGCTTACCGGGACAGTCCAATGAGCAGTTCTTC
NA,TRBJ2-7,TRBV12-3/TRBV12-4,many,CASTFPLGEQYF,TGTGCCAGCACCTTCCCCCTAGGGGAGCAGTACTTC
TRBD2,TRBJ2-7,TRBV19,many,CASATSGLSYEQYF,TGTGCCAGTGCGACTAGCGGATTGTCCTACGAGCAGTACTTC
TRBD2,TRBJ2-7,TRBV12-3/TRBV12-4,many,CASRDTGTSNYEQYF,TGTGCCAGCAGAGACACCGGGACTAGCAACTACGAGCAGTACTTC
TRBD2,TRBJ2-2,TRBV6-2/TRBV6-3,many,CASSRAGTSGTGELFF,TGTGCCAGCAGTCGAGCCGGGACTAGCGGCACCGGGGAGCTGTTTTTT